The subject of this entry is one TCR beta chain. The data are from a study of type 1 regulatory T cells. Background on the study: T-allo10 is an in vitro-generated, Tr1-enriched CD4 T cell product specific for alloantigen.

TCRdb called the reads again in MiXCR, with one record for every CDR3 protein. The sample lists approximately 100,000 distinct CDR3 sequences; about a third were seen once. Trimming took 4 bases from V and 7 from J; bases not matched to a gene: 2. Germline V gene data show CDR1 as LGHDT and CDR2 as YNNKEL (reference sequence). The CDR3 contains 13 residues. The V call is TRBV3-1, the J call TRBJ1-5; 9 bases agree with TRBD1. Sequenced material: CD4+ T cells, either the whole sample or a sorted fraction (not recorded which). The sequence derives from a human donor in good health. The DNA for the CDR3 is TGTGCCAGCAGCCGAGACAGGGGGCAGCCCCAGCATTTT. Protein sequence: CASSRDRGQPQHF.